Below are 24 T cell receptor beta chains sequenced from a single sample in a study of CD8 T cells in ankylosing spondylitis. General study findings and limits: A TCR beta motif made of 7 to 9 highly homologous variants seemed typical of ankylosing spondylitis blood.

MiXCR was run by TCRdb on the 5' RACE reads, yielding one entry per CDR3 protein. The table shows roughly 670,000 distinct CDR3 sequences, with under 20% occurring only once. These receptors' antigens are unknown. Source material: blood, either unsorted or a sorted T cell fraction (not recorded which). The source is a male donor with ankylosing spondylitis.

This clonotype was seen a few times. The V and J genes are TRBV20-1 and TRBJ2-7, with 14 bases matching TRBD2. Looked up from germline, CDR1 is DFQATT and CDR2 is SNEGSKA (reference sequence). The CDR3 spans 14 residues. J gave up 4 bases and V 5 bases, and 4 bases lay outside the gene matches. CDR3 in DNA: TGCAGTGCTCTAGGACTAGCGGGGGGTTACGAGCAGTACTTC. Translating gives CSALGLAGGYEQYF.

This chain connects TRBV3-1 to TRBJ2-2; D tentatively reads TRBD1 or TRBD2 (5 bases each). Trimming left V 4 bases short and J 9 bases short, with 15 bases between. The V gene's germline CDR1 is LGHDT and CDR2 YNNKEL (reference sequence). The CDR3 loop spans 14 amino acids. The DNA for the CDR3 is TGTGCCAGCAGCCCTCCCCGGGACCGCCGGGAGCTGTTTTTT. Its translation is CASSPPRDRRELFF.

V and J are TRBV25-1 and TRBJ2-1, with 7 bases aligning to TRBD2. CDR3 length equals 18 residues. Trimming took 2 bases from V and 2 from J; bases not matched to a gene: 12. Germline V lookup: CDR1 MGHDK, CDR2 SYGVNS. The CDR3 protein is CASSERGLMDITYNEQFF. Here the CDR3 DNA reads TGTGCCAGCAGTGAACGGGGACTAATGGACATCACCTACAATGAGCAGTTCTTC. Full variable domain (missing parts from reference TRBV25-1 and TRBJ2-1): EADIYQTPRYLVIGTGKKITLECSQTMGHDKMYWYQQDPGMELHLIHYSYGVNSTEKGDLSSESTVSRIRTEHFPLTLESARPSHTSQYLCASSERGLMDITYNEQFFGPGTRLTVL.

The sample holds many counts of this clonotype. The chain employs TRBV27 and TRBJ2-7; 7 bases align to TRBD1. The CDR3 sequence is 14 residues long. Looked up from germline, CDR1 is MNHEY and CDR2 is SMNVEV (reference sequence). The ends lost 2 bases at V and 3 bases at J; junction bases unmatched: 4. The CDR3 DNA reads as TGTGCCAGCAGTTTAATACCAGGGGGCTACGAGCAGTACTTC. Translation gives CASSLIPGGYEQYF.

The CDR3 loop is CASRAGRPLGELFF. The CDR3 nucleotides read TGTGCCAGCAGGGCGGGACGCCCCCTCGGGGAGCTGTTTTTT. The rearrangement uses TRBV28 and TRBJ2-2; D is possibly TRBD2 (6 bases). Germline assignment: CDR1 MDHEN and CDR2 SYDVKM. Trimming removed 6 bases from V and 7 bases from J, with 15 bases in between. The CDR3 has 14 amino acids.

This clonotype was observed a few times. The genes are TRBV7-2 and TRBJ1-3; D unclear. Germline V CDR1 and CDR2: SGHTA, FQGNSA. The CDR3 runs 16 residues. Between the trimmed V and J ends, which lost 3 bases and 0 bases, there was a span of 12 bases. The CDR3 DNA reads as TGTGCCAGCAGCTTTGGCCCGCAAATCTCTGGAAACACCATATATTTT. It is translated as CASSFGPQISGNTIYF. Drawing the rest from reference TRBV7-2 and TRBJ1-3, the complete variable domain is GAGVSQSPSNKVTEKGKDVELRCDPISGHTALYWYRQSLGQGLEFLIYFQGNSAPDKSGLPSDRFSAERTGGSVSTLTIQRTQQEDSAVYLCASSFGPQISGNTIYFGEGSWLTVV.

V usage is TRBV12-3 or TRBV12-4 and J usage is TRBJ1-4, with a possible D match to TRBD1 (6 bases). CDR3 length: 17 residues. Trimming shortened V by 5 bases and J by 5 bases, and 21 bases separated the two germline ends. The CDR3 here is CASSPLGGAELNEKLFF. As DNA, the CDR3 is TGTGCCAGCAGTCCGCTTGGGGGGGCCGAACTAAATGAAAAACTGTTTTTT.

The chain uses TRBV18 and TRBJ2-5; TRBD2 might be the D (6 bases). The CDR3 contains 14 residues. The germline CDR1 and CDR2 sequences are KGHSH and LQKENI. V was shortened by 0 bases and J by 5 bases, with 10 bases between the two germline ends. CDR3 in amino acids: CASSPPFRGETQYF. The CDR3 DNA is TGTGCCAGCTCACCACCGTTTCGGGGGGAGACCCAGTACTTC.

The chain uses TRBV29-1 and TRBJ2-7; 10 nucleotides match TRBD2. The V and J ends lost 1 base and 7 bases, in that order; junction bases with no gene match: 7. This CDR3 is 14 amino acids long. The germline V gene has CDR1 SQVTM and CDR2 ANQGSEA. CDR3 region: CSVEAVAGGREQYF. The CDR3 DNA sequence: TGCAGCGTTGAAGCGGTAGCGGGGGGTAGGGAGCAGTACTTC.

V gene TRBV4-1 combines with J gene TRBJ1-1; a weak D match, TRBD1 (5 bases). V was shortened by 3 bases and J by 8 bases, with 13 bases between the two germline ends. Germline CDR1 MGHRA, CDR2 YSYEKL. This CDR3 comprises 13 residues. The CDR3 sequence is CASSHILGEEAFF. The CDR3 coding sequence is TGCGCCAGCAGCCATATCTTGGGGGAGGAAGCTTTCTTT.

This clonotype has a handful of counts. This chain joins TRBV11-1 and TRBJ2-2; TRBD1 matches at 7 bases. The germline CDR1 and CDR2 sequences are SGHAT and FQDESV (reference sequence). The length of the CDR3 is 15 residues. After removal of 6 bases from V and 5 bases from J, the junction contained 9 bases not matched to a gene. For the CDR3, the DNA is TGTGCCAGCAGTTCCCCAGGGGGAGAAACCGGGGAGCTGTTTTTT. Protein: CASSSPGGETGELFF.

The chain is built from TRBV2 and TRBJ1-5; no clear D. Germline V gene lookup returns CDR1 SNHLY and CDR2 FYNNEI. This CDR3 comprises 13 residues. The V end lost 8 bases, the J end lost 7 bases, and 15 bases lay between the germline ends. The CDR3, as DNA: TGTGCCAGCGTCGAGCAGAGGGAGCAGCCCCAGCATTTT. Its protein product is CASVEQREQPQHF.

In the case of this clonotype: The junction shows a germline mismatch at one end, possibly a read error. The genes are TRBV7-7 and TRBJ2-5; 10 nucleotides agree with TRBD2. CDR3 length: 16 residues. Germline V gene data show CDR1 as SSHAT and CDR2 as FNYEAQ (reference sequence). CDR3 sequence reads: CASSSLAGAVGETQYF. CDR3 bases: TGTGCTAGCAGCTCCCTAGCGGGGGCGGTGGGAGAGACCCAGTACTTC. The whole variable domain, remainder taken from reference TRBV7-7 and TRBJ2-5, is GAGVSQSPRYKVTKRGQDVTLRCDPISSHATLYWYQQALGQGPEFLTYFNYEAQPDKSGLPSDRFSAERPEGSISTLTIQRTEQRDSAMYRCASSSLAGAVGETQYFGPGTRLLVL.

This clonotype has only a few counts. The V call is TRBV9, the J call TRBJ2-3; 9 bases are shared with TRBD2. V trimming: 3 bases; J trimming: 6 bases; junction bases outside the gene matches: 11. The length of the CDR3 is 16 residues. Per the germline V gene, CDR1 is SGDLS and CDR2 is YYNGEE. The CDR3 region is CASSAGTSRLWDTQYF. The CDR3 nucleotides read TGTGCCAGCAGCGCCGGGACTAGCAGGTTGTGGGATACGCAGTATTTT.

A few counts support this clonotype. The CDR3: CASSLAGPTEAFF. The CDR3, as DNA: TGCGCCAGCAGCTTGGCAGGGCCCACTGAAGCTTTCTTT. The gene calls are TRBV5-1 and TRBJ1-1, with a weak D call TRBD1 (5 bases). Trimming cost V 0 bases and J 4 bases, with 7 bases left between them. This CDR3 comprises 13 residues. Germline V gives CDR1 SGHRS, CDR2 YFSETQ.

V and J are TRBV7-9 and TRBJ1-1; TRBD1 is a possible D gene (6 bases). This CDR3 spans 16 amino acids. Looked up from germline, CDR1 is SEHNR and CDR2 is FQNEAQ (reference sequence). V was pared by 5 bases and J by 0 bases, with 16 bases between. The CDR3 DNA reads TGTGCCAGCAGCGGACGGTTAACAGGGATGAACACTGAAGCTTTCTTT. Protein: CASSGRLTGMNTEAFF.

The chain recombines TRBV30 with TRBJ1-2, with D possibly matching TRBD1 (6 bases). The germline gives CDR1 GTSNPN, CDR2 SVGIG (reference sequence). This CDR3 comprises 14 residues. V was shortened by 0 bases and J by 6 bases, with 14 bases between the two germline ends. Written as DNA, the CDR3 is TGTGCCTGGAGTGTAGGGGGGCCGGTGGATGGCTACACCTTC. Translated, it gives CAWSVGGPVDGYTF.

The chain is built from TRBV7-2 and TRBJ2-2; D is unresolved. V lost 8 bases and J 5 bases, leaving 12 bases between the germline ends. This CDR3 comprises 13 residues. The germline V gene has CDR1 SGHTA and CDR2 FQGNSA. The CDR3: CASGQALTGELFF. The CDR3 DNA reads TGTGCCAGCGGGCAGGCCCTAACCGGGGAGCTGTTTTTT.

V usage is TRBV20-1 and J usage is TRBJ1-1; a weak D match, TRBD1 (5 bases). The CDR3 runs to 14 residues. Deletions cut 4 bases from V and 8 bases from J, with 20 bases between. Germline V gene sequence: CDR1 DFQATT, CDR2 SNEGSKA (reference sequence). The CDR3 protein is CSATTGTKGGEAFF. The CDR3 DNA follows: TGCAGTGCTACTACCGGGACCAAGGGTGGAGAAGCTTTCTTT.

This clonotype was picked up one time. CDR3 in amino acids: CSAREGGGISGNTIYF. Written as DNA, the CDR3 is TGCAGTGCTAGAGAGGGTGGGGGCATCTCTGGAAACACCATATATTTT. V usage is TRBV20-1 and J usage is TRBJ1-3; TRBD1 might be the D (6 bases). The germline V and J ends were trimmed by 0 bases and 0 bases, with 12 bases remaining between them. This CDR3 is built from 16 residues. In germline, CDR1 is DFQATT, CDR2 SNEGSKA (reference sequence).

The rearrangement uses TRBV27 and TRBJ2-7; TRBD2 agrees at 8 bases. Germline CDR1 reads MNHEY; CDR2 reads SMNVEV (reference sequence). The CDR3 runs to 14 residues. The J segment lost 9 bases and the V segment lost 7 bases, leaving 14 bases of the junction unmatched. CDR3 region: CASKSLADHSAQYF. Here the CDR3 DNA reads TGTGCCAGCAAATCACTAGCGGACCACAGCGCGCAGTACTTC.

This clonotype was observed many times. CDR3 region: CSASEGQVPPRAFF. As DNA, the CDR3 is TGCAGTGCTTCTGAAGGACAGGTCCCCCCTCGAGCTTTCTTT. V is TRBV20-1 and J is TRBJ1-1, with 7 nucleotides matching TRBD1. Germline V gene sequence: CDR1 DFQATT, CDR2 SNEGSKA (reference sequence). There are 14 residues in the CDR3. V was pared by 5 bases and J by 10 bases, with 16 bases of the junction left unmatched.

The chain recombines TRBV13 with TRBJ1-4; 9 nucleotides match TRBD1. Per the germline V gene, CDR1 is PRHDT and CDR2 is FYEKMQ (reference sequence). The CDR3 has 16 amino acids. Trimming took 5 bases from V and 7 from J; bases not matched to a gene: 11. The CDR3 sequence: CASSNRKVGQGEKLFF. DNA of the CDR3: TGTGCCAGCAGCAACAGAAAGGTGGGACAGGGTGAAAAACTGTTTTTT.

The rearrangement links TRBV6-1 to TRBJ2-2; 10 nucleotides agree with TRBD2. The CDR3 sequence is 18 residues long. The germline V gene encodes CDR1 MNHNS and CDR2 SASEGT. V shed 5 bases, J shed 3 bases, and the junction held 12 bases outside the gene matches. CDR3 coding DNA: TGTGCCAGCAGTCTTAGCGGGGGGCCCCAAGCTTACACCGGGGAGCTGTTTTTT. Translating it yields CASSLSGGPQAYTGELFF.